This TCR beta chain was obtained from a study of blood T cell repertoires in COVID-19. Across the study: Specimens from acute and convalescent COVID-19 originated in the United States, Italy and Spain. T cells, B-cell-depleted T cells, or PBMCs provided the cDNA or gDNA that served as material.

Repertoires were generated with immunoSEQ multiplex PCR, while TCRdb's copy carries only in-frame clones and drops some. The table records a few hundred thousand clones, 85% of them present only once. V gave up 6 bases and J gave up 4 bases, with 10 bases separating them. The length of the CDR3 is 13 residues. The sequence derives from a man aged 40-49 years who had recovered from COVID-19. The genes are TRBV12-3 or TRBV12-4 and TRBJ1-5; no reliable D call. Specimen: PBMCs or T cells enriched from blood (not recorded which). CDR3 loop: CASSPRLNQPQHF. DNA for the CDR3: TGTGCCAGCAGCCCCCGACTTAATCAGCCCCAGCATTTT.